A single T cell receptor beta chain is shown here with its context. Sequencing used immunoSEQ multiplex PCR; TCRdb keeps in-frame clones, though not all of them. The sample includes 90,000 to 100,000 clones, roughly 79% of them seen just once. Germline assignment: CDR1 MNHEY and CDR2 SMNVEV (reference sequence). The V gene lost 7 bases and the J gene lost 4 bases, with 16 bases spanning the gap. The CDR3 is 14 amino acids. The source of the sample is a study of blood T cell repertoires in COVID-19. Study as a whole: Sources were T cells, B-cell-depleted T cells, or PBMCs; the material itself was cDNA or gDNA.

The origin of this receptor is a man in his 70s with acute or convalescent COVID-19. Sequenced: peripheral blood. V gene TRBV27 combines with J gene TRBJ1-2, with unresolved D. CDR3 sequence (DNA): TGTGCCAGCACCCGGGCGGGCCTATCCTATGGCTACACCTTC. The encoded protein is CASTRAGLSYGYTF.